Following are 8 T cell receptor beta chains from one sample sequenced in a study of identical twins. TCRdb re-called the 5' RACE reads with MiXCR, one entry per CDR3 protein. Of about 720,000 distinct CDR3 sequences in the sample, around a sixth were seen once. The sample also formed part of further work on T cells expressing NK-cell markers.

Sequencing was performed on PBMCs. These receptors were obtained from a woman younger than 30 in good health.

This clonotype showed up just a few times. The V gene is TRBV3-1, the J gene TRBJ1-2; 8 bases agree with TRBD1. Germline V gene sequence: CDR1 LGHDT, CDR2 YNNKEL (reference sequence). V lost 6 bases to trimming and J lost 0 bases; unmatched junction nucleotides: 12. The CDR3 sequence is 17 residues long. DNA for the CDR3: TGTGCCAGCAGAAACCTTAATGGACAGGGAACTAACTATGGCTACACCTTC. Translation: CASRNLNGQGTNYGYTF.

This chain links TRBV6-2 or TRBV6-3 with TRBJ2-1; no clear D. This CDR3 has 15 residues. Germline V lookup: CDR1 MNHEY, CDR2 SVGEGT. Trimming removed 6 bases at V and 3 bases at J, with 15 bases between. In DNA form, the CDR3 reads TGTGCCAGCAGCCCTCCTACGATATTCTACAATGAGCAGTTCTTC. This translates into CASSPPTIFYNEQFF.

V usage is TRBV5-6 and J usage is TRBJ1-6; D perhaps matches TRBD1 (6 bases). Trimming cost V 4 bases and J 10 bases, with 18 bases left between them. There are 15 residues in the CDR3. From germline, CDR1 is SGHDT and CDR2 YYEEEE. The CDR3: CASSGEKGHPSPLHF. The CDR3 region has the DNA TGTGCCAGCAGCGGGGAAAAGGGACACCCGTCACCCCTCCACTTT.

The chain carries TRBV27 and TRBJ2-4; the match to TRBD2 covers 12 bases. The junction had 2 bases not matched to a gene; V was cut back by 7 bases and J by 7 bases. From germline, CDR1 is MNHEY and CDR2 SMNVEV (reference sequence). The CDR3 has 13 residues. Here the CDR3 DNA reads TGTGCCAGCACGACTAGCGGGAGTAACATTCAGTACTTC. Translation gives CASTTSGSNIQYF.

There are a few counts of this clonotype. The chain employs TRBV6-1 and TRBJ2-5, with unresolved D. From germline, CDR1 is MNHNS and CDR2 SASEGT. The CDR3 is 14 residues long. V lost 6 bases to trimming and J lost 2 bases, with 13 bases between them. The CDR3 region is CASSSHGSQETQYF. CDR3 nucleotides: TGTGCCAGCAGCTCCCACGGTTCTCAAGAGACCCAGTACTTC.

This chain joins TRBV7-9 and TRBJ2-7; D unresolved. This CDR3 contains 12 residues. Trimming shortened V by 5 bases and J by 6 bases, and 11 bases separated the two germline ends. CDR1 is SEHNR, CDR2 FQNEAQ, per germline (reference sequence). The CDR3 nucleotides read TGTGCCAGCAGCCAAGTTGTAGCCGAGCAGTACTTC. Its translation is CASSQVVAEQYF.

This clonotype was recorded a few times. The rearrangement links TRBV29-1 to TRBJ2-2; 8 bases are shared with TRBD1. This CDR3 is 17 amino acids long. Per the germline V gene, CDR1 is SQVTM and CDR2 is ANQGSEA. With 4 bases clipped from V and 1 base from J, the junction kept 11 bases outside the gene matches. DNA for the CDR3: TGCAGCGTTGGAGGGACAGGCCTTCTATGGAACACCGGGGAGCTGTTTTTT. Translating gives CSVGGTGLLWNTGELFF.

The chain uses TRBV5-4 and TRBJ2-3; 10 bases align to TRBD2. J was trimmed by 8 bases and V by 4 bases; bases with no gene match: 10. CDR1 SGHNT and CDR2 YYREEE come from the germline V gene (reference sequence). The CDR3 is 15 residues long. The CDR3 bases are TGTGCCAGCAGCGGAGCTAGCGGGGGCCCCATTACGCAGTATTTT. Protein product: CASSGASGGPITQYF.